The 20 T cell receptor beta chains presented below share a single source sample, sequenced in a study of blood T cell repertoires in COVID-19. Profiling relied on immunoSEQ multiplex PCR, and the TCRdb table lists in-frame clones only, not all of them. In the table there are 55,000 to 80,000 clones, roughly nine tenths of which are singletons. Sample: peripheral blood. The source is an older man with acute or convalescent COVID-19.

This clone occurred once. DNA of the CDR3: TGTGCCAGCGGTAGGGGCGGGGGCCAAGAGACCCAGTACTTC. Translation gives CASGRGGGQETQYF. This chain joins TRBV5-4 and TRBJ2-5; TRBD2 aligns across 7 bases. Germline V gene data show CDR1 as SGHNT and CDR2 as YYREEE (reference sequence). J lost 1 base, V lost 7 bases, and 7 bases had no gene match. The CDR3 length is 14 residues.

J is TRBJ1-2 and V is TRBV29-1, with D uncertain. Germline V gene sequence: CDR1 SQVTM, CDR2 ANQGSEA. The CDR3 sequence is 11 residues long. V was shortened by 8 bases and J by 3 bases, with 10 bases between the two germline ends. The CDR3 reads CSSGGDYGYTF. CDR3 DNA: TGCAGCTCGGGAGGAGACTATGGCTACACCTTC.

The rearrangement joins TRBV2 to TRBJ2-5; 7 bases agree with TRBD2. The length of the CDR3 is 14 residues. Germline loops: CDR1 SNHLY, CDR2 FYNNEI. The ends lost 7 bases at V and 2 bases at J; junction bases unmatched: 7. The CDR3 sequence: CASNPLATQETQYF. CDR3 nucleotide sequence: TGTGCCAGCAATCCACTAGCGACACAAGAGACCCAGTACTTC.

The chain couples TRBV13 to TRBJ2-7; no clear D gene. The CDR3 loop spans 13 amino acids. Germline-derived CDR1 and CDR2 are PRHDT and FYEKMQ (reference sequence). V gave up 8 bases and J gave up 2 bases, with 13 bases separating them. The CDR3 is CASEERSTYEQYF. CDR3 sequence (DNA): TGTGCCAGCGAGGAGAGGAGTACCTACGAGCAGTACTTC.

V usage is TRBV27 and J usage is TRBJ2-7; TRBD2 matches 14 bases. The germline CDR1 and CDR2 sequences are MNHEY and SMNVEV (reference sequence). V was pared by 8 bases and J by 7 bases, with 7 bases of the junction left unmatched. The length of the CDR3 is 14 residues. This chain's CDR3 is CASATSGGAFEQYF. The CDR3 nucleotides are TGTGCCAGCGCGACTAGCGGGGGGGCCTTTGAGCAGTACTTC.

The J gene is TRBJ2-5, the V gene TRBV2; the match to TRBD1 covers 8 bases. Trimming cost V 4 bases and J 3 bases; bases outside gene matches: 4. The CDR3 consists of 14 residues. The germline CDR1 and CDR2 sequences are SNHLY and FYNNEI. The DNA of the CDR3 is TGTGCCAGCAGTGGGACAGGGAGGAAAGAGACCCAGTACTTC. It codes for CASSGTGRKETQYF.

The CDR3 region is CASTEGPSSGNTIYF. The CDR3 DNA follows: TGCGCCAGCACGGAGGGCCCGAGCTCTGGAAACACCATATATTTT. This sequence joins TRBV10-1 and TRBJ1-3; D call uncertain. Germline V gene sequence: CDR1 WNHNN, CDR2 SYGVQD (reference sequence). The V and J ends lost 7 bases and 0 bases respectively, with 13 bases between them. The CDR3 runs 15 residues.

The V gene is TRBV28, the J gene TRBJ2-1; D perhaps matches TRBD2 (6 bases). With 6 bases removed from V and 10 bases from J, the gap between germline ends came to 10 bases. From germline, CDR1 is MDHEN and CDR2 SYDVKM. There are 11 residues in the CDR3. CDR3 sequence (DNA): TGTGCCAGCAGCCCCCGGGGGGAGCAGTTCTTC. It specifies CASSPRGEQFF.

V is TRBV3-1 (or the pseudogene TRBV3-2) and J is TRBJ1-5; 12 bases align to TRBD1. Losses at the gene ends were 4 bases for V and 2 bases for J; bases not matched to a gene: 6. Germline CDR1 is LGHDT and CDR2 is YNNKEL (reference sequence). This CDR3 is built from 17 residues. This CDR3 is CASSPGTGGVGNQPQHF. The CDR3 bases are TGTGCCAGCAGCCCCGGGACAGGGGGCGTCGGCAATCAGCCCCAGCATTTT.

The chain employs TRBV12-3 or TRBV12-4 and TRBJ2-1; possible D gene TRBD2, 5 bases. The CDR3 length is 13 residues. The V end was cut by 7 bases, the J end by 7 bases, with 14 bases between. In nucleotides, the CDR3 is TGTGCCAGCACCTTGAGGGAGAGGAATGAGCAGTTCTTC. Encoded protein: CASTLRERNEQFF.

The CDR3 region is CASSLQGNTIYF. In nucleotides, the CDR3 is TGTGCCAGCAGTCTACAGGGAAACACCATATATTTT. This chain links TRBV2 with TRBJ1-3; D gene uncertain. The V gene lost 5 bases and the J gene lost 4 bases, with 6 bases spanning the gap. Germline V gene data show CDR1 as SNHLY and CDR2 as FYNNEI. The CDR3 is made up of 12 amino acids.

The V and J genes are TRBV11-2 and TRBJ2-5, with D possibly TRBD2 on 5 matching bases. V gave up 3 bases and J gave up 5 bases, with 10 bases separating them. Germline loops: CDR1 SGHAT, CDR2 FQNNGV. The CDR3 has 13 amino acids. The CDR3 reads CASSLGVGETQYF. In DNA, the CDR3 is TGTGCCAGCAGCTTGGGAGTAGGGGAGACCCAGTACTTC.

This clone has only one observation. The rearrangement uses TRBV4-1 and TRBJ1-2; 9 bases agree with TRBD1. V dropped 3 bases and J dropped 7; count of bases not matched to a gene: 12. CDR1 MGHRA and CDR2 YSYEKL come from the germline V gene. CDR3 size: 16 residues. In DNA form, the CDR3 reads TGCGCCAGCAGCCAGGAACCGGGACAGGGCCTTTTTGGCTACACCTTC. This translates into CASSQEPGQGLFGYTF.

The chain combines TRBV5-4 with TRBJ1-1; tentatively, D is TRBD1 (5 bases). Germline V gene lookup returns CDR1 SGHNT and CDR2 YYREEE (reference sequence). This CDR3 spans 15 amino acids. Trimming took 5 bases from V and 1 from J, leaving 15 bases between them. CDR3 sequence (DNA): TGTGCCAGCAGTGTCCCCGGGGGGTGGAACACTGAAGCTTTCTTT. Its protein product is CASSVPGGWNTEAFF.

This chain joins TRBV5-1 and TRBJ2-7; D gene ambiguous. Germline loops: CDR1 SGHRS, CDR2 YFSETQ. V lost 0 bases and J 5 bases, leaving 3 bases between the germline ends. CDR3 length equals 11 residues. The CDR3 DNA follows: TGCGCCAGCAGCTTGGGAGACGAGCAGTACTTC. Amino acids: CASSLGDEQYF. Combining the CDR3 with reference TRBV5-1 and TRBJ2-7 gives the whole variable domain KAGVTQTPRYLIKTRGQQVTLSCSPISGHRSVSWYQQTPGQGLQFLFEYFSETQRNKGNFPGRFSGRQFSNSRSEMNVSTLELGDSALYLCASSLGDEQYFGPGTRLTVT.

The genes are TRBV19 and TRBJ1-1; 9 nucleotides line up with TRBD1. Germline-derived CDR1 and CDR2 are LNHDA and SQIVND (reference sequence). With V trimmed by 1 base and J by 1 base, 13 bases remained unmatched. This CDR3 region has 19 residues. CDR3 nucleotide sequence: TGTGCCAGTAGTATAGGTCCGCGGACAGGGGCAAACCCGAACACTGAAGCTTTCTTT. Translation gives CASSIGPRTGANPNTEAFF.

The rearrangement links TRBV5-1 to TRBJ1-1, with 10 bases identical to TRBD1. The CDR3 length is 19 residues. V was clipped by 0 bases and J by 3 bases; unmatched bases: 14. CDR1 SGHRS and CDR2 YFSETQ come from the germline V gene. CDR3 sequence: CASSLEPGQGTDGDTEAFF. For the CDR3, the DNA is TGCGCCAGCAGCTTGGAGCCGGGACAGGGGACGGATGGGGACACTGAAGCTTTCTTT.

This sequence joins TRBV3-1 (or the pseudogene TRBV3-2) and TRBJ1-5; no definite D call. CDR3 length equals 14 residues. CDR1 is LGHDT, CDR2 YNNKEL, per germline (reference sequence). V was trimmed by 1 base and J by 6 bases, leaving 10 bases between them. CDR3 nucleotides: TGTGCCAGCAGCCAAGGGAGGGTAGGTCAGCCCCAGCATTTT. Translating gives CASSQGRVGQPQHF.

The chain has TRBV5-6 and TRBJ2-1, with TRBD1 as a possible D gene (5 bases). The CDR3 has 15 amino acids. Trimming took 1 base from V and 9 from J, leaving 17 bases between them. CDR1 and CDR2 from the germline V gene are SGHDT and YYEEEE. CDR3 in DNA: TGTGCCAGCAGCTTGATAGGGGCTCAGGAGCGTGAGCAGTTCTTC. It yields the protein CASSLIGAQEREQFF.

This rearrangement joins TRBV24-1 to TRBJ2-1; the match to TRBD2 covers 15 bases. V lost 4 bases, J lost 7 bases, and 10 bases stayed unmatched. This CDR3 region has 18 residues. Germline V lookup: CDR1 KGHDR, CDR2 SFDVKD. CDR3 sequence (DNA): TGTGCCACCAGTGACCACCGAGGACTAGCGGGAGGGCCAAATGAGCAGTTCTTC. Residues: CATSDHRGLAGGPNEQFF.